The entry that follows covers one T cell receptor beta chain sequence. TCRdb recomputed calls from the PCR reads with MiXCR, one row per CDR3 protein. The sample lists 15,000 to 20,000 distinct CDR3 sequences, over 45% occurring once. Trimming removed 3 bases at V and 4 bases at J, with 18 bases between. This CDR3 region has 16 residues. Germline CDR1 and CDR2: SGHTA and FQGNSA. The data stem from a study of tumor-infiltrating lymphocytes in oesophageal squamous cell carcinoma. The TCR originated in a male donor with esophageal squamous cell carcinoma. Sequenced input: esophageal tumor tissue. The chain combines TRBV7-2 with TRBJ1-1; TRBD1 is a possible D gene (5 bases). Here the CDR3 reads CASSFTPTDTITEAFF. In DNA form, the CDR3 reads TGTGCCAGCAGCTTTACCCCTACGGACACTATCACTGAAGCTTTCTTT. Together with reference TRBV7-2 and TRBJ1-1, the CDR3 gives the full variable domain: GAGVSQSPSNKVTEKGKDVELRCDPISGHTALYWYRQSLGQGLEFLIYFQGNSAPDKSGLPSDRFSAERTGGSVSTLTIQRTQQEDSAVYLCASSFTPTDTITEAFFGQGTRLTVV.